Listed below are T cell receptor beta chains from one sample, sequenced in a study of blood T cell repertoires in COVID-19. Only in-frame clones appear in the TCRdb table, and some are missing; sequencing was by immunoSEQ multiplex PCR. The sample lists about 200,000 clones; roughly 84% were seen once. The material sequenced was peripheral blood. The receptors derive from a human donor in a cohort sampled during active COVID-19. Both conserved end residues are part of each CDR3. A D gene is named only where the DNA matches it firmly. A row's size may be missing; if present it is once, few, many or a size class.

CATSERGKGQETQYF | TGTGCCACCAGTGAGCGGGGTAAGGGACAAGAGACCCAGTACTTC | TRBV24-1 | few | TRBJ2-5 | -
CASRMGQGGQPQHF | TGTGCCAGCAGGATGGGACAGGGGGGTCAGCCCCAGCATTTT | TRBV2 | - | TRBJ1-5 | TRBD1
CASSVEGSGLSYEQYF | TGTGCCAGCAGCGTAGAGGGGAGCGGGTTAAGCTACGAGCAGTACTTC | TRBV9 | once | TRBJ2-7 | -
CASSFGTAYEQYF | TGTGCCAGCAGCTTTGGGACAGCTTACGAGCAGTACTTC | TRBV7-9 | - | TRBJ2-7 | TRBD1
CASSPAGQGVGYGYTF | TGTGCCAGCTCACCAGCCGGACAGGGAGTTGGCTATGGCTACACCTTC | TRBV18 | - | TRBJ1-2 | TRBD1
CASSLAGAGGRQTQYF | TGTGCCAGCAGCTTGGCCGGGGCGGGAGGGAGGCAGACCCAGTACTTC | TRBV5-5 | - | TRBJ2-5 | TRBD2
CASIPLTGANVLTF | TGTGCCAGCATCCCTTTAACTGGGGCCAACGTCCTGACTTTC | TRBV5-5 | - | TRBJ2-6 | -
CASSLVRDTGSYEQYF | TGCGCCAGCAGCTTGGTCCGGGACACTGGCTCCTACGAGCAGTACTTC | TRBV5-1 | - | TRBJ2-7 | -
CASSLGGRAETQYF | TGTGCCAGCAGCTTAGGCGGGAGGGCGGAGACCCAGTACTTC | TRBV7-2 | - | TRBJ2-5 | TRBD2
CASSSTGTFLTYEQYF | TGTGCCAGCAGTTCCACTGGGACATTCCTTACCTACGAGCAGTACTTC | TRBV28 | - | TRBJ2-7 | -
CATSGTGAHSYNEQFF | TGTGCCACCAGCGGGACAGGGGCACACTCCTACAATGAGCAGTTCTTC | TRBV24-1 | - | TRBJ2-1 | TRBD1
CACQSGGDTQYF | TGTGCCTGCCAATCCGGAGGAGATACGCAGTATTTT | TRBV30 | - | TRBJ2-3 | -
CASTPGLGDGYTF | TGTGCCAGCACCCCAGGGTTGGGCGATGGCTACACCTTC | TRBV7-9 | - | TRBJ1-2 | -
CATSRELGSSYNEQFF | TGTGCCACCAGCAGAGAACTGGGGAGCTCCTACAATGAGCAGTTCTTC | TRBV15 | - | TRBJ2-1 | -
CSVAQGRVGTGELFF | TGCAGCGTTGCTCAGGGGCGAGTGGGCACCGGGGAGCTGTTTTTT | TRBV29-1 | - | TRBJ2-2 | -
CASSLEAGSTDTQYF | TGTGCCAGCAGCTTAGAAGCGGGAAGCACAGATACGCAGTATTTT | TRBV13 | - | TRBJ2-3 | TRBD2
CASSWGQGGNEQFF | TGTGCCAGCAGCTGGGGACAGGGTGGCAATGAGCAGTTCTTC | TRBV5-5 | - | TRBJ2-1 | TRBD1
CASSVGSRGNEQFF | TGCGCCAGCAGCGTAGGCTCACGGGGCAATGAGCAGTTCTTC | TRBV5-1 | once | TRBJ2-1 | -
CASSLWEETQYF | TGTGCCAGCAGCTTGTGGGAGGAGACGCAGTATTTT | TRBV5-6 | - | TRBJ2-3 | -
CASSHDSGEAFF | TGCGCCAGCAGCCACGACAGCGGGGAAGCTTTCTTT | TRBV4-1 | - | TRBJ1-1 | -
CASSSYRDRDSNQPQHF | TGTGCCAGCAGCTCCTACCGGGACAGGGATAGCAATCAGCCCCAGCATTTT | TRBV7-8 | - | TRBJ1-5 | TRBD1
CASSGGQAEAFF | TGCGCCAGCAGCGGAGGACAGGCGGAAGCTTTCTTT | TRBV5-1 | - | TRBJ1-1 | TRBD1
CASSPIPPGTGPYEQYF | TGTGCCAGCTCACCAATACCCCCCGGGACAGGTCCCTACGAGCAGTACTTC | TRBV18 | - | TRBJ2-7 | TRBD1
CASSFGGSSNYGYTF | TGTGCCAGCAGTTTCGGGGGATCGTCTAACTATGGCTACACCTTC | TRBV27 | - | TRBJ1-2 | -
CASSLKGHRYEQYF | TGTGCCAGCAGTTTAAAGGGACACCGCTACGAGCAGTACTTC | TRBV27 | once | TRBJ2-7 | -
CASSLDPGGNTEAFF | TGTGCCAGCAGCTTGGATCCAGGGGGGAACACTGAAGCTTTCTTT | TRBV5-6 | - | TRBJ1-1 | TRBD1
CASSEISGTGGTDTQYF | TGTGCCAGCAGTGAAATTTCCGGGACAGGGGGCACAGATACGCAGTATTTT | TRBV25-1 | - | TRBJ2-3 | TRBD1
CASSLGGPGANVLTF | TGCGCCAGCAGCTTGGGGGGGCCTGGGGCCAACGTCCTGACTTTC | TRBV5-1 | - | TRBJ2-6 | -
CASSIFLGDRDGYTF | TGTGCCAGTAGTATATTCCTCGGGGACAGGGATGGCTACACCTTC | TRBV19 | - | TRBJ1-2 | TRBD1
CASSIWRTPGDTQYF | TGTGCCAGTAGTATCTGGCGGACTCCCGGCGATACGCAGTATTTT | TRBV19 | - | TRBJ2-3 | -
CASSPHRTSHEKLFF | TGTGCCAGCAGTCCTCACAGAACGTCCCATGAAAAACTGTTTTTT | TRBV27 | - | TRBJ1-4 | -
CASRIDSSTNEKLFF | TGCGCCAGCAGAATCGACAGCTCAACTAATGAAAAACTGTTTTTT | TRBV5-1 | - | TRBJ1-4 | -
CASSSPWQGIGNEQFF | TGTGCCAGCAGCTCTCCGTGGCAGGGGATAGGCAATGAGCAGTTCTTC | TRBV7-2 | - | TRBJ2-1 | -
CASGPRDRGYEQYF | TGTGCTAGTGGTCCCCGGGACAGGGGCTACGAGCAGTACTTC | TRBV12-5 | - | TRBJ2-7 | TRBD1
CASSIMDYEQFF | TGTGCCAGTAGTATTATGGACTATGAGCAGTTCTTC | TRBV19 | - | TRBJ2-1 | -
CASMGQFSGNTIYF | TGTGCCAGCATGGGACAGTTCTCTGGAAACACCATATATTTT | TRBV6-4 | - | TRBJ1-3 | TRBD1
CASSLVGTSGPGELFF | TGTGCCAGCAGCTTAGTAGGGACTAGCGGTCCCGGGGAGCTGTTTTTT | TRBV7-2 | - | TRBJ2-2 | TRBD2
CASRRTSGAYEQYF | TGTGCCAGCAGACGGACTAGCGGCGCCTACGAGCAGTACTTC | TRBV28 | - | TRBJ2-7 | TRBD2
CASSQPTGVGTEAFF | TGTGCCAGCAGCCAACCGACAGGGGTGGGCACTGAAGCTTTCTTT | TRBV28 | - | TRBJ1-1 | TRBD1
CTSSQDGTGTTDTQYF | TGCACCAGCAGCCAAGATGGCACAGGGACCACAGATACGCAGTATTTT | TRBV1 | - | TRBJ2-3 | -
CATSEEGLGSYNEQFF | TGTGCCACCAGTGAGGAAGGACTAGGCTCCTACAATGAGCAGTTCTTC | TRBV24-1 | - | TRBJ2-1 | TRBD2
CASSHAGPTYGYTF | TGTGCCAGCAGTCACGCGGGACCTACATATGGCTACACCTTC | TRBV28 | - | TRBJ1-2 | -
CASTRLGATDEKLFF | TGTGCCAGCACCCGCCTGGGGGCGACAGATGAAAAACTGTTTTTT | TRBV5-6 | - | TRBJ1-4 | -
CASTVGGGSYNEQFF | TGTGCCAGCACCGTCGGGGGCGGGAGTTACAATGAGCAGTTCTTC | TRBV9 | - | TRBJ2-1 | -
CASIGWEGANQPQHF | TGTGCCAGCATTGGTTGGGAAGGGGCCAATCAGCCCCAGCATTTT | TRBV6-5 | - | TRBJ1-5 | -
CASSKDYASGRSEGFF | TGTGCCAGCAGCAAAGATTACGCTAGCGGGAGATCTGAGGGGTTCTTC | TRBV21-1 | - | TRBJ2-1 | -
CASSLTGTGISYEQYF | TGTGCCAGCAGCCTGACAGGGACAGGGATCTCCTACGAGCAGTACTTC | TRBV4-2 | - | TRBJ2-7 | TRBD1
CASSTTGTGSYEQYF | TGTGCCAGTAGCACCACCGGGACAGGGAGTTACGAGCAGTACTTC | TRBV19 | - | TRBJ2-7 | TRBD1
CASSEATATNEKLFF | TGTGCCAGCAGTGAAGCGACAGCAACTAATGAAAAACTGTTTTTT | TRBV2 | once | TRBJ1-4 | -
CASSKDRGGQETQYF | TGTGCCAGCAGCAAGGACAGGGGAGGGCAAGAGACCCAGTACTTC | TRBV5-5 | - | TRBJ2-5 | TRBD1
CASSQIGRERNEQFF | TGCGCCAGCAGCCAAATTGGGCGGGAGCGCAATGAGCAGTTCTTC | TRBV4-1 | - | TRBJ2-1 | TRBD2
CASTSFPGLSTDTQYF | TGTGCCAGTACCTCTTTTCCGGGACTCAGCACAGATACGCAGTATTTT | TRBV19 | - | TRBJ2-3 | -
CASSLGLAGGPRDTQYF | TGTGCCAGCAGCTTAGGACTAGCGGGAGGGCCGAGGGATACGCAGTATTTT | TRBV11-2 | - | TRBJ2-3 | TRBD2
CASSLGWGRQGEAGETQYF | TGTGCCAGCAGTTTAGGTTGGGGGAGGCAAGGGGAGGCGGGTGAGACCCAGTACTTC | TRBV28 | - | TRBJ2-5 | -
CASSTLPGGYEQYF | TGTGCCAGTAGTACCCTGCCCGGAGGCTACGAGCAGTACTTC | TRBV19 | - | TRBJ2-7 | -